This T cell receptor beta chain was identified during a study of shared clonotypes between healthy human individuals. Study summary: The plates for each donor numbered three CD4 naive, three CD4 memory, two CD8 naive and one CD8 memory. Study findings and constraints: When compared with the clonotypes that were shared by all four sorted-subset donors, the non-shared clonotypes turned out to have lower generation probabilities.

The DNA input per sorted-subset replicate PCR was about 190 ng, corresponding to some 30,000 T cell genomes. In the source study's methods: Quality scores were absent from the junction-only immunoSEQ sequences, so filtering differed. The repertoire was sequenced with immunoSEQ multiplex PCR; TCRdb's copy has only in-frame clones and lacks some. V and J calls and clone size are given by that table; D and trimming were obtained from the DNA. In the table there are some 660,000 clones, approximately 73% of which are singletons. As concerns this clone: Its target is not known.

V was pared by 7 bases and J by 1 base, with 7 bases between. The germline CDR1 and CDR2 sequences are SQVTM and ANQGSEA. The CDR3 totals 11 residues. Sequencing used memory CD4+ T cells sorted from blood. Noted subset: CD45RA-negative fraction. The genes are TRBV29-1 and TRBJ1-2; D not resolved. The receptor was derived from a woman in her 30s in good health. CDR3 in DNA: TGCAGCGGCAACAGTAACTATGGCTACACCTTC. This gives the protein CSGNSNYGYTF.